This T cell receptor (beta chain) was sequenced in a study of CD8+ T cells in alopecia areata (dated by TCRdb to between 2017 and 2018). Turning to the overall study: The treated patients took part in an open-label pilot trial in which moderate-to-severe alopecia areata was treated with oral tofacitinib at 5 to 10 mg twice daily. Tofacitinib was given for 6 to 18 months, followed by 6 months of follow-up off drug to assess delayed response and recurrence. Amplification of TCRbeta CDR3 regions was done by immunoSEQ multiplex PCR using 35 Vbeta forward primers and 13 Jbeta reverse primers. The study used high-throughput TCRbeta sequencing to examine T cell clonal expansion in alopecia areata, in both the C3H/HeJ mouse model and human patients. Scalp clonality was compared across normal scalp (n=4), patchy alopecia areata scalp (n=8), and alopecia totalis/universalis scalp (n=8). RNA came from the PAXgene miRNA kit for fixed scalp, the miRNeasy kit for PBMCs, and the RNeasy kit for mouse skin. Scalp tissue and sorted CD4+ and CD8+ peripheral blood T cells from patchy and totalis/universalis alopecia areata patients and from healthy controls were covered by human TCRbeta sequencing. Biopsies were taken from tofacitinib-treated patients at baseline and at 4 and 24 weeks of treatment, and a later scalp biopsy was taken in several of the tofacitinib-treated patients. The SALT score, which quantifies the percentage of affected scalp surface area, was used to measure disease severity in treated patients. General findings and caveats noted by the study authors: Unlike mouse skin, where gammadelta T cells dominate, normal human skin contains resident alphabeta T cells that get sequenced too, which complicates analysis of the scalp TCR repertoire. Compared with normal scalp, lesional scalp had higher clonality and more expanded CD8+ clones, particularly in alopecia totalis/universalis, a pattern that suggests antigenic drive. With tofacitinib, both scalp clonality and the number of expanded CD8+ clones among the top 100 scalp clones went down significantly. Compared with mice, TCR sequences shared between patients were less clear, possibly partly because of HLA diversity across the patient population. During tofacitinib treatment, many expanded lesional clones stuck around in both scalp and blood, and this persistence may partly explain why relapse happens after treatment is stopped. Because the treated cohort was small and included a single nonresponder, larger studies are needed to assess links between baseline CD8+ expansion and response.

This sample's time point label indicates: 24 weeks on oral tofacitinib. What this sample's treatment or condition label stands for: oral pan-JAK inhibitor, 5-10 mg twice daily. Peripheral blood and lesional scalp punch biopsies were obtained from patients with alopecia areata. PBMCs were isolated by density centrifugation and stained for CD3, CD4 and CD8, and CD4+ and CD8+ T cells were sorted on a FACSAria. Libraries were constructed by the immunoSEQ multiplex PCR assay. RNA was extracted from all samples and reverse transcribed into cDNA, which served as template for TCR sequencing. First-strand cDNA was synthesized with SuperScript III using a 2:1 mix of oligo-dT and random hexamers. A synthetic immune receptor repertoire was used to measure amplification bias, and any remaining bias was corrected computationally. On the authors' methods: Raw reads were preprocessed to remove errors, and CDR3 was defined according to IMGT conventions as the region from the conserved cysteine to phenylalanine. Clonality was calculated as 1 minus Shannon entropy normalized by log2 of the number of productive unique TCRs. CD4 or CD8 identity of scalp clones was inferred by cross-referencing scalp TCRbeta sequences with sorted blood CD4 and CD8 repertoires. TCRdb provides this immuneACCESS table in a form limited to in-frame rearrangements. Some clones are lacking; in checked studies, under half of them reflect an unresolved V gene, and why the rest are absent is not known. V and J calls and clone size follow that table, whereas D and trimming were derived from the DNA. The sample has 35,000 to 45,000 clones on record, roughly 89% of them singletons. The ten biggest clones cover around 18% of the sample.

Concerning this clone: Its antigen is not yet known. No DNA is shown, since the ends of the CDR3 on it are uncertain; the CDR3 is the one TCRdb lists.

Based on the germline V gene, the CDR1 and CDR2 sequences are SQVTM and ANQGSEA. Its CDR3 holds 13 amino acids, cysteine through phenylalanine. The chain joins TRBV29-1 to TRBJ2-7; the D call of TRBD1 is as the table states it, not checked on the DNA. This sequence was found in a human donor with alopecia areata. The sequenced sample was CD8+ T cells sorted from blood, obtained at week 24, from a patient treated with tofacitinib. The CDR3 has the sequence CSSVGQGAYEQHF.